This TCR beta chain was sequenced for a study of preoperative IRX-2 immunotherapy in early breast cancer. This CDR3 spans 16 amino acids. The V end lost 8 bases, the J end lost 0 bases, and 14 bases lay between the germline ends. Germline V gene sequence: CDR1 LNHDA, CDR2 SQIVND (reference sequence). The treatment denotes: preoperative locoregional IRX-2 cytokine immunotherapy. Patients received preoperative, locoregional IRX-2 cytokine immunotherapy in a phase Ib study. Generated by immunoSEQ multiplex PCR, the TCRdb table keeps only in-frame clones and is missing some. The sample lists over 25,000 clones, more than 80% seen once, with roughly 1.4% in the top ten.

The V gene is TRBV19, the J gene TRBJ1-6; D is unresolved. This clonotype originated in a human donor with breast cancer. The sample was lymph node tissue, taken after IRX-2 immunotherapy. The CDR3, as DNA: TGTGCCAGTCAAGGACCGTTGAGCTCCTATAATTCACCCCTCCACTTT. The encoded protein is CASQGPLSSYNSPLHF.